The rows below give T cell receptor beta chains drawn from one sample of a study of OX40 agonist ivuxolimab in advanced cancers. The assay was immunoSEQ multiplex PCR, and TCRdb's table has in-frame clones only and misses some. Of approximately 54,000 clones in the sample, roughly nine tenths were seen once. The sequences come from CD4+ or CD8+ T cells sorted from blood, collected in a trial of the OX40 agonist ivuxolimab. All receptors come from an adult with an advanced solid tumor such as melanoma, head and neck, liver or kidney cancer. CDR3s include the opening cysteine and the closing phenylalanine or tryptophan. The D gene is left open where the match is weak. Expanded clones are given a class, and other clones once, few, many or no size at all.

V: TRBV14
J: TRBJ2-7
D: NA
size: NA
DNA: TGTGCCAGCAGCCAAGATGGGTTTCGCGTTAAGCAGTACTTC
CDR3: CASSQDGFRVKQYF

V: TRBV11-2
J: TRBJ2-2
D: NA
size: NA
DNA: TGTGCCAGCAGCTTAGGATGGCAGGGTGGCACCGGGGAGCTGTTTTTT
CDR3: CASSLGWQGGTGELFF

V: TRBV7-9
J: TRBJ2-1
D: NA
size: NA
DNA: TGTGCCAGCAGCTCCCGGACGGAAACCACGAATGAGCAGTTCTTC
CDR3: CASSSRTETTNEQFF

V: TRBV28
J: TRBJ1-2
D: NA
size: few
DNA: TGTGCCAGCAGCCACAGGGTTGGCTACACCTTC
CDR3: CASSHRVGYTF

V: TRBV12-1
J: TRBJ2-7
D: NA
size: NA
DNA: TGTGCCAGCTACAATGGGGCCTACGAGCAGTACTTC
CDR3: CASYNGAYEQYF

V: TRBV6-1
J: TRBJ2-3
D: NA
size: once
DNA: TGTGCCAGCAGTGAAGTGCCCTCGTCCACAGATACGCAGTATTTT
CDR3: CASSEVPSSTDTQYF

V: TRBV5-1
J: TRBJ2-7
D: NA
size: NA
DNA: TGCGCCAGCAGCTTGGACCCGGGGTACGAGCAGTACTTC
CDR3: CASSLDPGYEQYF

V: TRBV7-6
J: TRBJ2-3
D: TRBD2
size: NA
DNA: TGTGCCAGCAGCTTAGTGCGGGAGAACACAGATACGCAGTATTTT
CDR3: CASSLVRENTDTQYF

V: TRBV7-6
J: TRBJ2-7
D: NA
size: NA
DNA: TGTGCCAGCAGCCCACGGACCTCCTACGAGCAGTACTTC
CDR3: CASSPRTSYEQYF

V: TRBV5-1
J: TRBJ2-1
D: NA
size: NA
DNA: TGCGCCAGCAGCTTGATAGGACAGCAGTTCTTC
CDR3: CASSLIGQQFF

V: TRBV4-2
J: TRBJ2-3
D: TRBD2
size: NA
DNA: TGTGCCAGCAGCCAAGGAGCGGGAGGGGGGACAGATACGCAGTATTTT
CDR3: CASSQGAGGGTDTQYF

V: TRBV5-5
J: TRBJ1-6
D: NA
size: NA
DNA: TGTGCCAGCAGCCAGGAGGGGTCATCCCAACCCCTCCACTTT
CDR3: CASSQEGSSQPLHF

V: TRBV2
J: TRBJ2-7
D: NA
size: NA
DNA: TGTGCCACCCAAGGGGTGGGATCCTACGAGCAGTACTTC
CDR3: CATQGVGSYEQYF

V: TRBV7-2
J: TRBJ2-7
D: TRBD1
size: NA
DNA: TGTGCCAGCAGAAATCCGGGACAGGGCTACGAGCAGTACTTC
CDR3: CASRNPGQGYEQYF

V: TRBV28
J: TRBJ1-2
D: NA
size: NA
DNA: TGTGCCAGCAGTGCAGCAGATAACTATGGCTACACCTTC
CDR3: CASSAADNYGYTF

V: TRBV28
J: TRBJ1-2
D: TRBD1
size: NA
DNA: TGTGCCAGCAGTCACTCGACAGGGCAACACTATGGCTACACCTTC
CDR3: CASSHSTGQHYGYTF

V: TRBV7-9
J: TRBJ2-7
D: NA
size: NA
DNA: TGTGCCAGCAGCTTAGGAGGGGGGGGCAACGAGCAGTACTTC
CDR3: CASSLGGGGNEQYF

V: TRBV4-2
J: TRBJ1-2
D: NA
size: NA
DNA: TGTGCCAGCAGCCAAGATTCGGAGGGGGGAATTAGGGGCTACACCTTC
CDR3: CASSQDSEGGIRGYTF

V: TRBV5-6
J: TRBJ2-7
D: TRBD1
size: NA
DNA: TGTGCCAGCAGTGAAAAGGGACAGCTCCCCTACGAGCAGTACTTC
CDR3: CASSEKGQLPYEQYF

V: TRBV19
J: TRBJ1-1
D: TRBD1
size: NA
DNA: TGTGCCAGTAGGGGACAGGGGGTCGCTGAAGCTTTCTTT
CDR3: CASRGQGVAEAFF

V: TRBV6-1
J: TRBJ2-5
D: TRBD2
size: NA
DNA: TGTGCCAGCAGTCGGACTAGCGGGAGACAGGAGACCCAGTACTTC
CDR3: CASSRTSGRQETQYF

V: TRBV7-9
J: TRBJ2-1
D: TRBD2
size: NA
DNA: TGTGCCAGCAGCCCGGGTGGGGGGGGGAATGAGCAGTTCTTC
CDR3: CASSPGGGGNEQFF

V: TRBV6-1
J: TRBJ2-3
D: NA
size: NA
DNA: TGTGCCAGCAGTGAACGAGGGGGGGGTACCCCAGATACGCAGTATTTT
CDR3: CASSERGGGTPDTQYF

V: TRBV10-3
J: TRBJ2-1
D: NA
size: NA
DNA: TGTGCCATCAGTGCCCACAATGAGCAGTTCTTC
CDR3: CAISAHNEQFF

V: TRBV28
J: TRBJ2-7
D: TRBD1
size: NA
DNA: TGTGCCAGCAGTCTCTTAGGACAGGCCCCCTCCTACGAGCAGTACTTC
CDR3: CASSLLGQAPSYEQYF

V: TRBV14
J: TRBJ2-3
D: NA
size: NA
DNA: TGTGCCAGCGGCACCCAGGGAGCAGATACGCAGTATTTT
CDR3: CASGTQGADTQYF

V: TRBV18
J: TRBJ1-5
D: NA
size: NA
DNA: TGTGCCAGCTCATCGGACAGAAGTCAGCCCCAGCATTTT
CDR3: CASSSDRSQPQHF

V: TRBV7-2
J: TRBJ2-5
D: TRBD2
size: NA
DNA: TGTGCCAGCAGTGGACTAGCGTCCCCCCAAGAGACCCAGTACTTC
CDR3: CASSGLASPQETQYF

V: TRBV5-4
J: TRBJ1-5
D: NA
size: once
DNA: TGTGCCAGCAGCTTGGAAGGTGGTCAGCCCCAGCATTTT
CDR3: CASSLEGGQPQHF

V: TRBV4-2
J: TRBJ2-7
D: TRBD2
size: once
DNA: TGTGCCAGCAGCCAAGTAGCGGGAGGTGCCTACGAGCAGTACTTC
CDR3: CASSQVAGGAYEQYF

V: TRBV7-8
J: TRBJ2-3
D: NA
size: NA
DNA: TGTGCCAGCAGCACCGTTACAACGGGTACGCAGTATTTT
CDR3: CASSTVTTGTQYF

V: TRBV5-8
J: TRBJ2-2
D: TRBD1
size: NA
DNA: TGTGCCAGCAGCCTGCGGACAGGAGATAACACCGGGGAGCTGTTTTTT
CDR3: CASSLRTGDNTGELFF

V: TRBV6-1
J: TRBJ2-1
D: TRBD2
size: NA
DNA: TGTGCCAGCAGTAGTGTAGCGGGAGGTGAGCAGTTCTTC
CDR3: CASSSVAGGEQFF

V: TRBV27
J: TRBJ1-5
D: NA
size: NA
DNA: TGTGCCAGCAGTTTACTGGGTCAAAGTCAGCCCCAGCATTTT
CDR3: CASSLLGQSQPQHF

V: TRBV6-6
J: TRBJ1-5
D: NA
size: NA
DNA: TGTGCCAGCAGTGCGGCCCTAGGGAATCAGCCCCAGCATTTT
CDR3: CASSAALGNQPQHF

V: TRBV19
J: TRBJ2-1
D: TRBD1
size: NA
DNA: TGTGCCAGTAGTTCCGGGACAGGGGTCTACAATGAGCAGTTCTTC
CDR3: CASSSGTGVYNEQFF

V: TRBV5-5
J: TRBJ2-3
D: NA
size: NA
DNA: TGTGCCAGCAGCAAACAGCCTAGCACAGATACGCAGTATTTT
CDR3: CASSKQPSTDTQYF

V: TRBV10-3
J: TRBJ1-1
D: NA
size: NA
DNA: TGTGCCATCAGTGAGAGGATCGGTTTGAACACTGAAGCTTTCTTT
CDR3: CAISERIGLNTEAFF

V: TRBV29-1
J: TRBJ2-1
D: NA
size: NA
DNA: TGCAGCGTTGTTGAACAGATCTACAATGAGCAGTTCTTC
CDR3: CSVVEQIYNEQFF

V: TRBV7-7
J: TRBJ1-3
D: NA
size: NA
DNA: TGTGCTAGCAGCCAGGGCTCTGGAAACACCATATATTTT
CDR3: CASSQGSGNTIYF

V: TRBV4-2
J: TRBJ2-3
D: NA
size: NA
DNA: TGTGCCAGCAGCCAAGATTTTAGGGGCACGAATACGCAGTATTTT
CDR3: CASSQDFRGTNTQYF